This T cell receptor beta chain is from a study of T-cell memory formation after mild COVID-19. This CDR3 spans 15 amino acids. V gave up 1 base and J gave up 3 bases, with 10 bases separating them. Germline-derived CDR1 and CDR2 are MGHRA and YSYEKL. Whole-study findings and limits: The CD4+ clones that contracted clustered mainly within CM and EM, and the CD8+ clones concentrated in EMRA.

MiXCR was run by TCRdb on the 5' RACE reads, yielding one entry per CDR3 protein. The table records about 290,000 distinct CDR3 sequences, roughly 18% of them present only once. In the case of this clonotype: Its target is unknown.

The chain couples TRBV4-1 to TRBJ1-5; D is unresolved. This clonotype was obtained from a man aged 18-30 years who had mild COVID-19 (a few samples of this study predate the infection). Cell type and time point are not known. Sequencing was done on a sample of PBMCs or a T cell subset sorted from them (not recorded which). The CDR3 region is CASSQVQVNNQPQHF. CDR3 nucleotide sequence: TGCGCCAGCAGCCAAGTTCAGGTAAACAATCAGCCCCAGCATTTT.